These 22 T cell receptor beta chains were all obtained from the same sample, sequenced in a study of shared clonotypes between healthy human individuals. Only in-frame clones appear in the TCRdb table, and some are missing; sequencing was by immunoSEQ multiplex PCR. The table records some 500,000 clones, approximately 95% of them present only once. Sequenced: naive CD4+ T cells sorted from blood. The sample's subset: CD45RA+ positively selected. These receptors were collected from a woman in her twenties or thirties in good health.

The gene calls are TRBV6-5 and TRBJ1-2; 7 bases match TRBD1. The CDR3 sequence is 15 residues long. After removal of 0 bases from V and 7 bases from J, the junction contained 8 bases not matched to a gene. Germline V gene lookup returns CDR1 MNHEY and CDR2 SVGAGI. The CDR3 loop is CASSYSMTGPRGYTF. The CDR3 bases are TGTGCCAGCAGTTACTCGATGACAGGGCCGCGTGGCTACACCTTC.

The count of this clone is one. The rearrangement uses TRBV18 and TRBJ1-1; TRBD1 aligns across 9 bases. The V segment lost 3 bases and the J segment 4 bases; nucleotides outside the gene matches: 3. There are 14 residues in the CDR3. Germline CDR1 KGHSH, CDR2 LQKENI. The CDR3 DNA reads TGTGCCAGCTCACCCGGACAGGGGACCACTGAAGCTTTCTTT. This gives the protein CASSPGQGTTEAFF. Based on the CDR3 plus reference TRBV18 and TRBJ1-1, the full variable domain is NAGVMQNPRHLVRRRGQEARLRCSPMKGHSHVYWYRQLPEEGLKFMVYLQKENIIDESGMPKERFSAEFPKEGPSILRIQQVVRGDSAAYFCASSPGQGTTEAFFGQGTRLTVV.

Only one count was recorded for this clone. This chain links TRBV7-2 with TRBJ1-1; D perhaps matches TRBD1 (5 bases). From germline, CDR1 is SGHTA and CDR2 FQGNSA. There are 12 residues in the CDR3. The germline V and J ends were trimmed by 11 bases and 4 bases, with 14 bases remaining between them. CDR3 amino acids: CADAGGSTEAFF. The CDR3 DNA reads TGTGCCGACGCCGGGGGGAGCACTGAAGCTTTCTTT.

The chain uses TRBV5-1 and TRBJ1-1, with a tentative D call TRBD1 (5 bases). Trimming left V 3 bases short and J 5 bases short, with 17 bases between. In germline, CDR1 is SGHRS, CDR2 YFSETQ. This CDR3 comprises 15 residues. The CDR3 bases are TGCGCCAGCAGCTCCCTTAACGGTGGGGGAACTGAAGCTTTCTTT. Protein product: CASSSLNGGGTEAFF.

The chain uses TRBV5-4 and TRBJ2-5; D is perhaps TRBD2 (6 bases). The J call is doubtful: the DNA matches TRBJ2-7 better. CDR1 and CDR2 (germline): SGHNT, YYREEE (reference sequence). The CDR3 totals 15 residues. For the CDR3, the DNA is TGTGCCAGCAGCTTGGGTCATGGGGGGTGGCCCGAGCAGTACTTC. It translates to CASSLGHGGWPEQYF.

The CDR3 sequence is CATSRDKGAQGSLSYNSPLHF. The CDR3 DNA is TGTGCCACCAGCAGAGATAAGGGGGCGCAGGGTTCGTTATCCTATAATTCACCCCTCCACTTT. The rearrangement joins TRBV15 to TRBJ1-6; 7 bases are shared with TRBD1. Trimming cost V 0 bases and J 1 base; bases outside gene matches: 15. Germline V gene data show CDR1 as LNHNV and CDR2 as YYDKDF (reference sequence). This CDR3 is built from 21 residues.

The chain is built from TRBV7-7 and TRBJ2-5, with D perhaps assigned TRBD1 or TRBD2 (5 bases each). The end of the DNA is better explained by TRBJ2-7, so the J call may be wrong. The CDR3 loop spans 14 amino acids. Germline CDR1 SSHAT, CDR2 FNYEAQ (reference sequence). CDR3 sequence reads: CASSPRGASDEQYF. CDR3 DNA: TGTGCCAGCAGCCCCAGAGGGGCCAGCGACGAGCAGTACTTC.

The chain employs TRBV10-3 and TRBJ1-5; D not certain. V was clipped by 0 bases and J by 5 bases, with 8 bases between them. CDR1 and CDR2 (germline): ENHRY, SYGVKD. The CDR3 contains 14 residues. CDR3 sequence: CAISESKVYQPQHF. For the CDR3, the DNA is TGTGCCATCAGTGAGTCGAAGGTGTATCAGCCCCAGCATTTT.

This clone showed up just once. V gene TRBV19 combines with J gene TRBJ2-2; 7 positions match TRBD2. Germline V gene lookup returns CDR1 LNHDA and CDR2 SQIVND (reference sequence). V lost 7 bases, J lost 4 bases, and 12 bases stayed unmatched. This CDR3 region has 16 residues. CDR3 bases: TGTGCCAGTATTTTTCGATCTAGCGGTCTCACCGGGGAGCTGTTTTTT. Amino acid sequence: CASIFRSSGLTGELFF.

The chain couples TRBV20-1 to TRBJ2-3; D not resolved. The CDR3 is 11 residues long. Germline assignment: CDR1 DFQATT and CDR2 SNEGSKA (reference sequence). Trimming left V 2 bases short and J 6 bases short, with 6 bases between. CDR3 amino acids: CSARNGDTQYF. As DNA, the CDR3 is TGCAGTGCTAGAAACGGGGATACGCAGTATTTT.

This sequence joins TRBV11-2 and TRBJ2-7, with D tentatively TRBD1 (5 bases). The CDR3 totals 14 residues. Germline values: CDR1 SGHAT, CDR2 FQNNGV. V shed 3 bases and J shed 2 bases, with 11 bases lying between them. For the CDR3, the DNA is TGTGCCAGCAGCTTTAACAGGCGAACCTACGAGCAGTACTTC. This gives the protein CASSFNRRTYEQYF.

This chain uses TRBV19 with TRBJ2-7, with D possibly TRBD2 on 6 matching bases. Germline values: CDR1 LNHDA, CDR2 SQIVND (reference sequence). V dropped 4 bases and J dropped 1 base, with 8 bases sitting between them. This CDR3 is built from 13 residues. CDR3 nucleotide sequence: TGTGCCAGTAGTACGGGGACTTCCTACGAGCAGTACTTC. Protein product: CASSTGTSYEQYF.

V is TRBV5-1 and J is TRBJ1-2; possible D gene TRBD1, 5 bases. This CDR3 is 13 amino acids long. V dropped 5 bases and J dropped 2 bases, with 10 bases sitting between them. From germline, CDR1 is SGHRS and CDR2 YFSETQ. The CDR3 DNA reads TGCGCCAGCAGGGTGGGGCAGAACTATGGCTACACCTTC. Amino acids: CASRVGQNYGYTF.

The CDR3 loop is CASSLSGGDTIYF. CDR3 in DNA: TGCGCCAGCAGCTTGTCTGGGGGGGACACCATATATTTT. This sequence joins TRBV5-1 and TRBJ1-3; D might be TRBD1 (5 bases). The CDR3 has 13 residues. With 1 base removed from V and 8 bases from J, the gap between germline ends came to 10 bases. The germline V gene has CDR1 SGHRS and CDR2 YFSETQ.

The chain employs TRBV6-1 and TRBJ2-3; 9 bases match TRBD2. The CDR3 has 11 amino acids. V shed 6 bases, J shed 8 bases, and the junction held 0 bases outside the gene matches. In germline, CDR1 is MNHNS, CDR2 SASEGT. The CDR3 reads CASRAGGTQYF. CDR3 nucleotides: TGTGCCAGCAGAGCGGGGGGTACGCAGTATTTT.

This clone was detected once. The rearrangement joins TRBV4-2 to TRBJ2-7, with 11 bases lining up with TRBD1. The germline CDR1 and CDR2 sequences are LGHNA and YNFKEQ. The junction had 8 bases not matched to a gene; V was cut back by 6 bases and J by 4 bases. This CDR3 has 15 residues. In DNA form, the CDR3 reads TGTGCCAGCAGGCCGGGGGACAGGGGGGTATACGAGCAGTACTTC. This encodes CASRPGDRGVYEQYF.

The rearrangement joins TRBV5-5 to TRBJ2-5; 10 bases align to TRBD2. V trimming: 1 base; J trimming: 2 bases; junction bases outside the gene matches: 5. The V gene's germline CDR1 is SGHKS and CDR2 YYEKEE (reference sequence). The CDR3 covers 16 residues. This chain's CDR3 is CASSLWALAGQETQYF. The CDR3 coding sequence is TGTGCCAGCAGCTTGTGGGCACTAGCGGGGCAAGAGACCCAGTACTTC.

CDR3 coding DNA: TGCGCCAGCAGGGGGGCTAGCAGGGGCGGAAATGAGCAGTTCTTC. Translated: CASRGASRGGNEQFF. V usage is TRBV10-2 and J usage is TRBJ2-1, with D maybe TRBD1 (6 bases). V lost 6 bases and J lost 7, with 19 bases in between. Germline V gives CDR1 WSHSY, CDR2 SAAADI. The length of the CDR3 is 15 residues.

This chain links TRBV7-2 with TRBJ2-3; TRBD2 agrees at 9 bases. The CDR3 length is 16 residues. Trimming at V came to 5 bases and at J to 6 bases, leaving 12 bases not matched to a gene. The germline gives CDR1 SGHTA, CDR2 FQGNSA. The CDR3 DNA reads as TGTGCCAGCAGCCCCAGACGGCGGGAGGGATCTGATACGCAGTATTTT. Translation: CASSPRRREGSDTQYF.

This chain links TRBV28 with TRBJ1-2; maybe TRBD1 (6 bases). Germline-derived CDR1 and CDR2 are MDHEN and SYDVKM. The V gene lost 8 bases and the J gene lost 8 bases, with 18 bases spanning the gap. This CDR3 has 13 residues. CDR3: CASRRGGWGGYTF. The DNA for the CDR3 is TGTGCCAGCCGTCGAGGGGGTTGGGGCGGCTACACCTTC.

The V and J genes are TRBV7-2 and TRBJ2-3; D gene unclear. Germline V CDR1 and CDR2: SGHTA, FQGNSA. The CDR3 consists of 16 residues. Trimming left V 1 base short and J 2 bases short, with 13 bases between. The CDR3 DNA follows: TGTGCCAGCAGCTTAGGGAGCGCGATAATCACAGATACGCAGTATTTT. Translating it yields CASSLGSAIITDTQYF.

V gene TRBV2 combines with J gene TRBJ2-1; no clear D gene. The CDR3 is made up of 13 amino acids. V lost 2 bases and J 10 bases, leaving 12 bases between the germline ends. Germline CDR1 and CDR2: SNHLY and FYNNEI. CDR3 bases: TGTGCCAGCAGTGAACCGTGGTCTGGGGAGCAGTTCTTC. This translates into CASSEPWSGEQFF.